Listed here are 26 T cell receptor beta chains from one sample, sequenced in a study of memory CD4+ T cells and cytomegalovirus serostatus. The sort gate was single viable CD3+CD4+CD8-CD45RO+ cells for memory CD4+ T cells. Sequencing was performed with immunoSEQ multiplex PCR; in TCRdb, only in-frame clones are kept and a portion is missing. The table has around 53,000 clones, around 80% seen once. Sequenced input: memory CD4+ T cells from blood. The source is an adult in good health and CMV-seropositive.

The V and J genes are TRBV7-2 and TRBJ2-3; 7 bases are a match to TRBD2. Germline V gene lookup returns CDR1 SGHTA and CDR2 FQGNSA. Unmatched junction bases numbered 14, after V lost 4 bases and J lost 1 base. CDR3 length equals 18 residues. The CDR3 loop is CASSSQGGRPWGTDTQYF. CDR3 in DNA: TGTGCCAGCAGCTCCCAGGGCGGGAGACCGTGGGGCACAGATACGCAGTATTTT.

The J gene is TRBJ2-7, the V gene TRBV7-2, with D hard to call. This CDR3 has 11 amino acids. V lost 2 bases, J lost 3 bases, and 2 bases lay in between. Germline V gene lookup returns CDR1 SGHTA and CDR2 FQGNSA. CDR3 in amino acids: CASSLHYEQYF. The CDR3, as DNA: TGTGCCAGCAGCTTACACTACGAGCAGTACTTC. Combining the CDR3 with reference TRBV7-2 and TRBJ2-7 gives the whole variable domain GAGVSQSPSNKVTEKGKDVELRCDPISGHTALYWYRQSLGQGLEFLIYFQGNSAPDKSGLPSDRFSAERTGGSVSTLTIQRTQQEDSAVYLCASSLHYEQYFGPGTRLTVT.

CDR3 sequence: CSVGQGGDQPQHF. The CDR3 DNA is TGCAGCGTAGGACAGGGGGGGGATCAGCCCCAGCATTTT. The chain combines TRBV29-1 with TRBJ1-5; 10 positions match TRBD1. The length of the CDR3 is 13 residues. Trimming cost V 6 bases and J 5 bases; bases outside gene matches: 4. In germline, CDR1 is SQVTM, CDR2 ANQGSEA.

The chain is built from TRBV30 and TRBJ1-5; D may be TRBD1 (5 bases). CDR3 length: 15 residues. CDR1 is GTSNPN and CDR2 is SVGIG in the germline V gene (reference sequence). Trimming took 1 base from V and 0 from J, leaving 10 bases between them. DNA for the CDR3: TGTGCCTGGAGTGCGGGGGTCCTTAGCAATCAGCCCCAGCATTTT. Translation gives CAWSAGVLSNQPQHF. The full variable domain, its missing parts supplied by reference TRBV30 and TRBJ1-5, is SQTIHQWPATLVQPVGSPLSLECTVEGTSNPNLYWYRQAAGRGLQLLFYSVGIGQISSEVPQNLSASRPQDRQFILSSKKLLLSDSGFYLCAWSAGVLSNQPQHFGDGTRLSIL.

The chain combines TRBV6-1 with TRBJ2-1, with TRBD2 matching over 10 bases. CDR3 length: 16 residues. V shed 1 base and J 9 bases; nucleotides not matched to a gene: 9. Germline loops: CDR1 MNHNS, CDR2 SASEGT. CDR3 bases: TGTGCCAGCAGTGAAGACCCTAGCGGGGGTACAAGTGAGCAGTTCTTC. Residues: CASSEDPSGGTSEQFF.

The chain is built from TRBV10-3 and TRBJ2-1; 13 nucleotides line up with TRBD2. Germline-derived CDR1 and CDR2 are ENHRY and SYGVKD. The ends lost 5 bases at V and 7 bases at J; junction bases unmatched: 5. This CDR3 has 15 amino acids. Here the CDR3 reads CAISPQTSGRNEQFF. The CDR3, as DNA: TGTGCCATCAGTCCCCAGACTAGCGGGAGGAATGAGCAGTTCTTC.

CDR3 DNA: TGCGCCAGCAGCTTGGAATTAGGTAGTCTCCCCTACAATGAGCAGTTCTTC. It translates to CASSLELGSLPYNEQFF. V is TRBV5-1 and J is TRBJ2-1; no definite D call. V was trimmed by 0 bases and J by 2 bases, leaving 15 bases between them. Germline-derived CDR1 and CDR2 are SGHRS and YFSETQ. This CDR3 spans 17 amino acids.

The chain employs TRBV6-6 and TRBJ2-1, with 7 positions matching TRBD1. The length of the CDR3 is 14 residues. With 6 bases clipped from V and 7 bases from J, the junction kept 9 bases outside the gene matches. Germline CDR1 and CDR2: MNHNY and SVGAGI (reference sequence). This CDR3 is CASRSGTAFNEQFF. Written as DNA, the CDR3 is TGTGCCAGCAGATCCGGGACAGCCTTTAATGAGCAGTTCTTC.

The chain is built from TRBV11-2 and TRBJ2-3; D not resolved. Germline loops: CDR1 SGHAT, CDR2 FQNNGV. Trimming removed 2 bases at V and 0 bases at J, with 9 bases between. This CDR3 is 15 amino acids long. CDR3 loop: CASSLSTSSTDTQYF. In DNA, the CDR3 is TGTGCCAGCAGCTTAAGCACTTCTAGCACAGATACGCAGTATTTT.

The chain has TRBV19 and TRBJ2-1, with 15 positions matching TRBD2. Germline trimming cut 3 bases from V and 9 bases from J; bases unmatched to any gene: 6. The CDR3 covers 16 residues. Germline-derived CDR1 and CDR2 are LNHDA and SQIVND (reference sequence). CDR3 region: CASSIRTSGGAVEQFF. The CDR3 coding sequence is TGTGCCAGTAGTATCCGGACTAGCGGGGGGGCCGTTGAGCAGTTCTTC. Combining the CDR3 with reference TRBV19 and TRBJ2-1 gives the whole variable domain DGGITQSPKYLFRKEGQNVTLSCEQNLNHDAMYWYRQDPGQGLRLIYYSQIVNDFQKGDIAEGYSVSREKKESFPLTVTSAQKNPTAFYLCASSIRTSGGAVEQFFGPGTRLTVL.

The chain carries TRBV10-3 and TRBJ2-1; maybe TRBD2 (6 bases). Germline CDR1 and CDR2: ENHRY and SYGVKD. Between the trimmed V and J ends, which lost 6 bases and 8 bases, there was a span of 14 bases. The CDR3 is 13 amino acids. For the CDR3, the DNA is TGTGCCATCAGCACTCGGGGGAATGATGAGCAGTTCTTC. It is translated as CAISTRGNDEQFF.

This chain joins TRBV28 and TRBJ2-1; 7 positions agree with TRBD2. Germline CDR1 and CDR2: MDHEN and SYDVKM. The CDR3 sequence is 17 residues long. The V segment lost 8 bases and the J segment 0 bases; nucleotides outside the gene matches: 13. The DNA for the CDR3 is TGTGCCAGCTCGTCCCTCCCAACTAGCGCCTCCTACAATGAGCAGTTCTTC. Amino acid sequence: CASSSLPTSASYNEQFF.

The rearrangement joins TRBV19 to TRBJ1-5; TRBD1 might be the D (5 bases). Trimming shortened V by 1 base and J by 12 bases, and 10 bases separated the two germline ends. CDR1 and CDR2 from the germline V gene are LNHDA and SQIVND (reference sequence). The CDR3 extends over 12 amino acids. The CDR3 DNA follows: TGTGCCAGTAGTATAGGTGGGGGACTCCAGCATTTT. Amino acids: CASSIGGGLQHF.

The V gene is TRBV30, the J gene TRBJ2-1, with 12 bases lining up with TRBD1. Trimming cost V 4 bases and J 5 bases; bases outside gene matches: 6. CDR1 and CDR2 (germline): GTSNPN, SVGIG (reference sequence). This CDR3 is 15 amino acids long. The CDR3: CAWNQGQGANNEQFF. Written as DNA, the CDR3 is TGTGCCTGGAACCAGGGACAGGGGGCAAACAATGAGCAGTTCTTC. Looking up the rest from reference TRBV30 and TRBJ2-1 gives the full variable domain: SQTIHQWPATLVQPVGSPLSLECTVEGTSNPNLYWYRQAAGRGLQLLFYSVGIGQISSEVPQNLSASRPQDRQFILSSKKLLLSDSGFYLCAWNQGQGANNEQFFGPGTRLTVL.

This clone was detected only once. V usage is TRBV7-2 and J usage is TRBJ2-1, with 7 bases lining up with TRBD2. Germline V gene lookup returns CDR1 SGHTA and CDR2 FQGNSA. The CDR3 totals 18 residues. V was clipped by 5 bases and J by 0 bases; unmatched bases: 13. CDR3 residues: CASSPLGGGSSSYNEQFF. The CDR3 nucleotides read TGTGCCAGCAGCCCTCTGGGGGGGGGTTCCTCCTCCTACAATGAGCAGTTCTTC.

The rearrangement uses TRBV15 and TRBJ2-6; D may be TRBD1 or TRBD2 (5 bases each). CDR3 size: 17 residues. In germline, CDR1 is LNHNV, CDR2 YYDKDF (reference sequence). Trimming removed 2 bases from V and 9 bases from J, with 20 bases in between. The CDR3 loop is CATSRKTGLLGGNVLTF. The CDR3 DNA follows: TGTGCCACCAGCAGAAAAACAGGACTCCTAGGTGGCAACGTCCTGACTTTC. Combining the CDR3 with reference TRBV15 and TRBJ2-6 gives the whole variable domain DAMVIQNPRYQVTQFGKPVTLSCSQTLNHNVMYWYQQKSSQAPKLLFHYYDKDFNNEADTPDNFQSRRPNTSFCFLDIRSPGLGDTAMYLCATSRKTGLLGGNVLTFGAGSRLTVL.

The chain couples TRBV6-5 to TRBJ1-1; 7 positions agree with TRBD1. The J segment lost 4 bases and the V segment lost 2 bases, leaving 7 bases of the junction unmatched. The germline V gene has CDR1 MNHEY and CDR2 SVGAGI. This CDR3 comprises 15 residues. The CDR3 DNA reads TGTGCCAGCAGTTACGAAACAGGGGTGAGCACTGAAGCTTTCTTT. This sequence encodes CASSYETGVSTEAFF.

The rearrangement links TRBV19 to TRBJ1-4; a possible D gene is TRBD1 (6 bases). V lost 7 bases, J lost 3 bases, and 24 bases lay in between. CDR1 and CDR2 from the germline V gene are LNHDA and SQIVND (reference sequence). The CDR3 runs 18 residues. The CDR3, as DNA: TGTGCCAGTATCGCAACGATAGCGGGGGCATGGCCTAATGAAAAACTGTTTTTT. Amino acids: CASIATIAGAWPNEKLFF.

The gene calls are TRBV7-9 and TRBJ1-2; the match to TRBD1 covers 7 bases. Germline CDR1 reads SEHNR; CDR2 reads FQNEAQ (reference sequence). There are 16 residues in the CDR3. V lost 10 bases and J lost 4; bases outside the gene matches: 18. The DNA for the CDR3 is TGTGCCACAGGGGGGCGGGGGATAGAGTCCCTCTATGGCTACACCTTC. Amino acid sequence: CATGGRGIESLYGYTF.

This clone came up once. The rearrangement links TRBV5-4 to TRBJ2-3; 8 bases are a match to TRBD2. CDR1 is SGHNT, CDR2 YYREEE, per germline (reference sequence). This CDR3 region has 15 residues. After removal of 4 bases from V and 1 base from J, the junction contained 5 bases not matched to a gene. The CDR3 loop reads CASSRVAGRTDTQYF. In DNA form, the CDR3 reads TGTGCCAGCAGCCGGGTAGCGGGACGCACAGATACGCAGTATTTT.

DNA for the CDR3: TGTGCCAGCAGCTTAGGGGACGCCCAAGGCTACGAGCAGTACTTC. This translates into CASSLGDAQGYEQYF. V usage is TRBV11-2 and J usage is TRBJ2-7, with D perhaps given as TRBD1 or TRBD2 (5 bases each). The CDR3 spans 15 residues. Germline V gives CDR1 SGHAT, CDR2 FQNNGV. V lost 1 base and J 3 bases, leaving 13 bases between the germline ends.

This clone was seen a handful of times. The V gene is TRBV19, the J gene TRBJ1-1, with 11 nucleotides matching TRBD1. The V gene's germline CDR1 is LNHDA and CDR2 SQIVND (reference sequence). V lost 5 bases to trimming and J lost 4 bases; unmatched junction nucleotides: 9. The CDR3 has 16 amino acids. Here the CDR3 reads CASSPRGTGGSTEAFF. In DNA form, the CDR3 reads TGTGCCAGTAGTCCACGTGGGACAGGGGGATCCACTGAAGCTTTCTTT.

The CDR3, as DNA: TGTGCCAGCAGCTTGACAGAAGAGACCCAGTACTTC. It codes for CASSLTEETQYF. The V gene is TRBV5-5, the J gene TRBJ2-5; no clear D. Trimming removed 1 base at V and 3 bases at J, with 4 bases between. The length of the CDR3 is 12 residues. CDR1 SGHKS and CDR2 YYEKEE come from the germline V gene (reference sequence).

This chain links TRBV7-2 with TRBJ2-1; tentatively, D is TRBD2 (6 bases). Germline V gene data show CDR1 as SGHTA and CDR2 as FQGNSA. There are 15 residues in the CDR3. The V end lost 1 base, the J end lost 6 bases, and 13 bases lay between the germline ends. The DNA of the CDR3 is TGTGCCAGCAGCTTAGAGGGACTTGCGATCAATGAGCAGTTCTTC. It yields the protein CASSLEGLAINEQFF. Full variable domain (outside the CDR3, taken from reference TRBV7-2 and TRBJ2-1): GAGVSQSPSNKVTEKGKDVELRCDPISGHTALYWYRQSLGQGLEFLIYFQGNSAPDKSGLPSDRFSAERTGGSVSTLTIQRTQQEDSAVYLCASSLEGLAINEQFFGPGTRLTVL.

The chain has TRBV28 and TRBJ2-7; D is tentatively TRBD1 or TRBD2 (5 bases each). The CDR3 runs to 14 residues. Trimming cost V 4 bases and J 1 base, with 11 bases left between them. The V gene's germline CDR1 is MDHEN and CDR2 SYDVKM. CDR3 nucleotides: TGTGCCAGCAGTTCTCCGGGGCTTTCCTACGAGCAGTACTTC. Its protein product is CASSSPGLSYEQYF. The full variable domain, in which reference TRBV28 and TRBJ2-7 provide the parts outside the CDR3, is DVKVTQSSRYLVKRTGEKVFLECVQDMDHENMFWYRQDPGLGLRLIYFSYDVKMKEKGDIPEGYSVSREKKERFSLILESASTNQTSMYLCASSSPGLSYEQYFGPGTRLTVT.

The chain recombines TRBV9 with TRBJ1-2; a weak D match, TRBD1 (6 bases). The V gene's germline CDR1 is SGDLS and CDR2 YYNGEE. V was shortened by 3 bases and J by 0 bases, with 12 bases between the two germline ends. The length of the CDR3 is 15 residues. The CDR3 DNA is TGTGCCAGCAGCGCCAGATCAGGGGCTAACTATGGCTACACCTTC. Translating gives CASSARSGANYGYTF.